This passage covers 24 T cell receptor beta chains from one sample sequenced in a study of blood T cell repertoires in COVID-19. Here immunoSEQ multiplex PCR was the method, and the copy in TCRdb shows in-frame clones only, minus some. The repertoire holds 130,000 to 150,000 clones, with over 80% as singletons. The material sequenced was peripheral blood. Source of these receptors: a man aged 50 to 59 who had recovered from COVID-19.

The chain is built from TRBV6-5 and TRBJ2-2; TRBD2 matches 7 bases. The CDR3 extends over 14 amino acids. Losses at the gene ends were 8 bases for V and 7 bases for J; bases not matched to a gene: 10. CDR1 and CDR2 from the germline V gene are MNHEY and SVGAGI. As DNA, the CDR3 is TGTGCCAGCGCGTGGACTAGGCCAGACGGGGAGCTGTTTTTT. Amino acids: CASAWTRPDGELFF.

V gene TRBV9 combines with J gene TRBJ2-5; tentative D call: TRBD1 (5 bases). Per germline, CDR1 SGDLS and CDR2 YYNGEE. V dropped 0 bases and J dropped 2 bases, with 11 bases sitting between them. The CDR3 is made up of 15 amino acids. The CDR3 nucleotides are TGTGCCAGCAGCGTAGGGCAGGGAAATCAAGAGACCCAGTACTTC. It codes for CASSVGQGNQETQYF.

This chain uses TRBV13 with TRBJ1-2; 9 nucleotides line up with TRBD1. Germline V lookup: CDR1 PRHDT, CDR2 FYEKMQ (reference sequence). With 8 bases clipped from V and 1 base from J, the junction kept 8 bases outside the gene matches. The CDR3 has 15 residues. CDR3 sequence: CASRTGGVGNYGYTF. In DNA, the CDR3 is TGTGCCAGCCGTACAGGGGGCGTGGGTAACTATGGCTACACCTTC. Combining the CDR3 with reference TRBV13 and TRBJ1-2 gives the whole variable domain AAGVIQSPRHLIKEKRETATLKCYPIPRHDTVYWYQQGPGQDPQFLISFYEKMQSDKGSIPDRFSAQQFSDYHSELNMSSLELGDSALYFCASRTGGVGNYGYTFGSGTRLTVV.

V usage is TRBV11-3 and J usage is TRBJ2-7, with 8 nucleotides matching TRBD1. CDR1 is SGHNT and CDR2 is YENEEA in the germline V gene. The trim removed 2 bases at V and 0 bases at J, leaving 3 bases unmatched. This CDR3 spans 15 amino acids. The CDR3 region has the DNA TGTGCCAGCAGCTTAACAGGGGGGAGCTCCTACGAGCAGTACTTC. Translation: CASSLTGGSSYEQYF.

This chain links TRBV6-2 or TRBV6-3 with TRBJ2-5, with 8 nucleotides matching TRBD1. Germline V lookup: CDR1 MNHEY, CDR2 SVGEGT. V dropped 3 bases and J dropped 5; count of bases not matched to a gene: 14. CDR3 length equals 17 residues. The CDR3 region is CASSYPPGTGPGETQYF. In DNA, the CDR3 is TGTGCCAGCAGTTATCCACCCGGGACAGGCCCGGGGGAGACCCAGTACTTC.

J is TRBJ1-2 and V is TRBV5-4, with 7 bases aligning to TRBD1. This CDR3 has 14 amino acids. With V trimmed by 4 bases and J by 3 bases, 6 bases remained unmatched. Germline CDR1 reads SGHNT; CDR2 reads YYREEE (reference sequence). CDR3 DNA: TGTGCCAGCAGCCCTTTGGGACAGTACTATGGCTACACCTTC. This sequence encodes CASSPLGQYYGYTF.

The genes are TRBV5-8 and TRBJ2-7; TRBD1 is a possible D gene (5 bases). Germline assignment: CDR1 SGHTS and CDR2 YDEGEE. The ends were cut back, 0 bases at V and 2 bases at J, with 12 bases in the middle. The CDR3 extends over 15 amino acids. The CDR3 DNA sequence: TGTGCCAGCAGCTTGGCCCTAGGGGAACCCTACGAGCAGTACTTC. This encodes CASSLALGEPYEQYF. Looking up the rest from reference TRBV5-8 and TRBJ2-7 gives the full variable domain: EAGVTQSPTHLIKTRGQQATLRCSPISGHTSVYWYQQALGLGLQFLLWYDEGEERNRGNFPPRFSGRQFPNYSSELNVNALELEDSALYLCASSLALGEPYEQYFGPGTRLTVT.

Only one count was recorded for this clone. This rearrangement joins TRBV4-1 to TRBJ2-3; 10 bases are a match to TRBD1. This CDR3 spans 16 amino acids. V shed 1 base, J shed 3 bases, and the junction held 4 bases outside the gene matches. Germline V gene data show CDR1 as MGHRA and CDR2 as YSYEKL. Written as DNA, the CDR3 is TGCGCCAGCAGCCAAGTCTGGACAGGGGGAACAGATACGCAGTATTTT. Protein product: CASSQVWTGGTDTQYF.

The sample holds one count of this clone. The chain's CDR3 is CASSSFTSGGYEQYF. The CDR3 region has the DNA TGTGCCAGCAGTTCTTTTACTAGCGGGGGGTACGAGCAGTACTTC. V and J are TRBV6-6 and TRBJ2-7, with 12 positions matching TRBD2. The CDR3 extends over 15 amino acids. Germline CDR1 and CDR2: MNHNY and SVGAGI (reference sequence). Losses at the gene ends were 4 bases for V and 4 bases for J; bases not matched to a gene: 5.

The chain couples TRBV2 to TRBJ2-1, with TRBD2 matching over 9 bases. Germline-derived CDR1 and CDR2 are SNHLY and FYNNEI. This CDR3 is 16 amino acids long. V lost 6 bases, J lost 7 bases, and 13 bases stayed unmatched. As DNA, the CDR3 is TGTGCCAGCAGGAAACCTTTTGGCGGGGGGGCGAATGAGCAGTTCTTC. Encoded protein: CASRKPFGGGANEQFF.

CDR3 protein: CASSMTATNEKLFF. In nucleotides, the CDR3 is TGTGCCAGCAGCATGACAGCAACTAATGAAAAACTGTTTTTT. The chain carries TRBV7-2 and TRBJ1-4; weak D call: TRBD1 (5 bases). Germline CDR1 SGHTA, CDR2 FQGNSA. Trimming stripped 5 bases from V and 0 bases from J, with 7 bases between. This CDR3 has 14 amino acids.

V is TRBV10-3 and J is TRBJ2-6; the match to TRBD1 covers 7 bases. V shed 9 bases, J shed 0 bases, and the junction held 8 bases outside the gene matches. From germline, CDR1 is ENHRY and CDR2 SYGVKD. The CDR3 totals 16 residues. CDR3 region: CAISNRDSSGANVLTF. The CDR3 bases are TGTGCCATTTCGAACCGGGACAGCTCTGGGGCCAACGTCCTGACTTTC.

The chain has TRBV7-2 and TRBJ2-1; tentative D call: TRBD1 (6 bases). Trimming took off 4 bases at V and 9 bases at J, with 10 bases between the two ends. The germline CDR1 and CDR2 sequences are SGHTA and FQGNSA. The CDR3 spans 12 residues. As DNA, the CDR3 is TGTGCCAGCAGCTCAGGGGTCGGTGAGCAGTTCTTC. Its protein product is CASSSGVGEQFF.

The CDR3 region is CASSEDRGLNYGYTF. In nucleotides, the CDR3 is TGCGCCAGCAGCGAGGACAGGGGTCTTAACTATGGCTACACCTTC. V is TRBV5-1 and J is TRBJ1-2, with 9 bases identical to TRBD1. V shed 4 bases, J shed 1 base, and the junction held 5 bases outside the gene matches. This CDR3 is 15 amino acids long. Germline V CDR1 and CDR2: SGHRS, YFSETQ.

The V and J genes are TRBV19 and TRBJ2-4; D might be TRBD1 (5 bases). The CDR3 is 17 residues long. Trimming pared 3 bases from V and 9 bases from J, leaving 24 bases between. Germline-derived CDR1 and CDR2 are LNHDA and SQIVND (reference sequence). The CDR3 DNA follows: TGTGCCAGTAGTATGGGCACAGGACCCGGTGTCATTTTCATTCAGTACTTC. It yields the protein CASSMGTGPGVIFIQYF.

The chain carries TRBV6-5 and TRBJ1-1; D gene ambiguous. This CDR3 is 14 amino acids long. Germline CDR1 reads MNHEY; CDR2 reads SVGAGI. The V end was cut by 6 bases, the J end by 3 bases, with 14 bases between. CDR3 nucleotide sequence: TGTGCCAGCAGGCCCCTGGATGGGCACACTGAAGCTTTCTTT. Its translation is CASRPLDGHTEAFF.

CDR3: CASSLRPGSNYGYTF. CDR3 DNA: TGTGCCAGCAGCTTACGCCCTGGCTCTAACTATGGCTACACCTTC. This sequence joins TRBV7-6 and TRBJ1-2; no clear D. CDR3 size: 15 residues. CDR1 and CDR2 (germline): SGHVS, FNYEAQ. V shed 2 bases and J shed 0 bases, with 10 bases lying between them.

This clone was observed once. The chain uses TRBV12-3 or TRBV12-4 and TRBJ2-2; no clear D gene. The CDR3 consists of 13 residues. V lost 3 bases, J lost 6 bases, and 8 bases lay in between. This CDR3 is CASSFPLSGELFF. CDR3 bases: TGTGCCAGCAGTTTCCCCCTTTCCGGGGAGCTGTTTTTT.

The gene calls are TRBV5-5 and TRBJ2-1; possibly TRBD2 for D (6 bases). The CDR3 runs 15 residues. Germline V gives CDR1 SGHKS, CDR2 YYEKEE (reference sequence). Trimming took off 0 bases at V and 2 bases at J, with 9 bases between the two ends. In DNA form, the CDR3 reads TGTGCCAGCAGCTTGGAGTGGGGGGCCTACAATGAGCAGTTCTTC. Protein sequence: CASSLEWGAYNEQFF.

The V call is TRBV19, the J call TRBJ1-4, with TRBD1 matching over 8 bases. This CDR3 has 17 residues. Losses at the gene ends were 5 bases for V and 2 bases for J; bases not matched to a gene: 10. The germline V gene encodes CDR1 LNHDA and CDR2 SQIVND (reference sequence). CDR3 region: CASSVDRGASTNEKLFF. CDR3 DNA sequence: TGTGCCAGTAGTGTCGACAGGGGAGCCTCTACTAATGAAAAACTGTTTTTT.

The genes are TRBV7-2 and TRBJ1-1; D remains ambiguous. The CDR3 is 15 residues long. Germline CDR1 reads SGHTA; CDR2 reads FQGNSA. V lost 4 bases and J lost 4, with 16 bases in between. CDR3 bases: TGTGCCAGCAGCTCCCGGGGTGGCAGACCCACTGAAGCTTTCTTT. This sequence encodes CASSSRGGRPTEAFF.

The V and J genes are TRBV5-1 and TRBJ2-3; D is possibly TRBD2 (6 bases). The CDR3 is 17 amino acids. Trimming shortened V by 0 bases and J by 4 bases, and 18 bases separated the two germline ends. CDR1 and CDR2 (germline): SGHRS, YFSETQ. The DNA of the CDR3 is TGCGCCAGCAGCTTGGGAGGTCTAGCGTCGTTAGCAGATACGCAGTATTTT. Its translation is CASSLGGLASLADTQYF. Together with reference TRBV5-1 and TRBJ2-3, the CDR3 gives the full variable domain: KAGVTQTPRYLIKTRGQQVTLSCSPISGHRSVSWYQQTPGQGLQFLFEYFSETQRNKGNFPGRFSGRQFSNSRSEMNVSTLELGDSALYLCASSLGGLASLADTQYFGPGTRLTVL.

The chain combines TRBV7-9 with TRBJ2-2; unclear D gene. In germline, CDR1 is SEHNR, CDR2 FQNEAQ (reference sequence). The CDR3 length is 12 residues. Between the trimmed V and J ends, which lost 1 base and 7 bases, there was a span of 4 bases. The DNA of the CDR3 is TGTGCCAGCAGCTTAGTCAACGGGGAGCTGTTTTTT. Protein: CASSLVNGELFF.

The count of this clone is one. CDR3 nucleotide sequence: TGTGCCTGGAGTGTAGGGGGGGTAGGGGCTTTCTTT. Encoded protein: CAWSVGGVGAFF. V is TRBV30 and J is TRBJ1-1, with D perhaps TRBD1 (6 bases). Trimming took off 0 bases at V and 11 bases at J, with 13 bases between the two ends. CDR1 and CDR2 from the germline V gene are GTSNPN and SVGIG (reference sequence). The CDR3 runs to 12 residues.